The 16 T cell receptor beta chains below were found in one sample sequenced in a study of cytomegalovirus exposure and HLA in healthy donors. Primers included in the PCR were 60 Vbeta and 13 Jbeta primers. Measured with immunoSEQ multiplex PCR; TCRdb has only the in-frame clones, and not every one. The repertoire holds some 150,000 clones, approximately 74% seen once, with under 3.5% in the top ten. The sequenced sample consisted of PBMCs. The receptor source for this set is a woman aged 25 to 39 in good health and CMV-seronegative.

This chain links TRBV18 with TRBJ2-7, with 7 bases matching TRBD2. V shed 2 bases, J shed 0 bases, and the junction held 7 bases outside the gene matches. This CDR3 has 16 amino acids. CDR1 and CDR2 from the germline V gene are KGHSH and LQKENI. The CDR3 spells CASSPSPSGSSYEQYF. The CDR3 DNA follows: TGTGCCAGCTCACCAAGCCCTAGCGGAAGCTCCTACGAGCAGTACTTC.

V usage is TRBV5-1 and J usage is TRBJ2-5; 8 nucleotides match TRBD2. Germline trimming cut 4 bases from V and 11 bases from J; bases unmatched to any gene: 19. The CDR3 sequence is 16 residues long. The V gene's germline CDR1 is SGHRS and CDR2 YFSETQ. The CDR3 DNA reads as TGCGCCAGCAGCCTGGTGTGGACGGGAGGGCCGGGGGAGCAGTACTTC. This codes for CASSLVWTGGPGEQYF.

CDR3 sequence (DNA): TGTGCCAGCAGCGGCCAAGTGGGAGACAGGGGCTACACCTTC. As protein: CASSGQVGDRGYTF. The V and J genes are TRBV9 and TRBJ1-2; D perhaps matches TRBD1 (6 bases). Per germline, CDR1 SGDLS and CDR2 YYNGEE. Trimming removed 3 bases from V and 8 bases from J, with 17 bases in between. This CDR3 region has 14 residues. The whole variable domain, remainder taken from reference TRBV9 and TRBJ1-2, is DSGVTQTPKHLITATGQRVTLRCSPRSGDLSVYWYQQSLDQGLQFLIQYYNGEERAKGNILERFSAQQFPDLHSELNLSSLELGDSALYFCASSGQVGDRGYTFGSGTRLTVV.

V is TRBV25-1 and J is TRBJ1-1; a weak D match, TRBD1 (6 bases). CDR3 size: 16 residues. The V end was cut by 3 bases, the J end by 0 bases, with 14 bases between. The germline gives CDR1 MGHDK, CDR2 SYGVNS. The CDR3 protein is CASSDPTQGLNTEAFF. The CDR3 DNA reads TGTGCCAGCAGTGACCCTACCCAGGGGTTGAACACTGAAGCTTTCTTT.

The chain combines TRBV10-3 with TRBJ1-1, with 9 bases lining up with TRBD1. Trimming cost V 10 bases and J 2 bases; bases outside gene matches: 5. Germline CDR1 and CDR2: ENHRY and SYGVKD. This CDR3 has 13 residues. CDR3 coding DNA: TGTGCCACCACAGGGGGCGTTAACACTGAAGCTTTCTTT. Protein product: CATTGGVNTEAFF.

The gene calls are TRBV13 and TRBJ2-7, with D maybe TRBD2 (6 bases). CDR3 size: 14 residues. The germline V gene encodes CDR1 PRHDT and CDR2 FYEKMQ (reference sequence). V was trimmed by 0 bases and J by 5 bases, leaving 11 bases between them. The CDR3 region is CASSLGGSRDEQYF. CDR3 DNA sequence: TGTGCCAGCAGCTTAGGCGGGAGCCGCGACGAGCAGTACTTC.

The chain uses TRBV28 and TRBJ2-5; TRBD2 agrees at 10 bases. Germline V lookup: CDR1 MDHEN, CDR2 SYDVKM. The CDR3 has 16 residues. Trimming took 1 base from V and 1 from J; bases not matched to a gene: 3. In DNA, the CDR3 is TGTGCCAGCAGTTTATCCCTAGCGGGGGCCCAAGAGACCCAGTACTTC. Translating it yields CASSLSLAGAQETQYF.

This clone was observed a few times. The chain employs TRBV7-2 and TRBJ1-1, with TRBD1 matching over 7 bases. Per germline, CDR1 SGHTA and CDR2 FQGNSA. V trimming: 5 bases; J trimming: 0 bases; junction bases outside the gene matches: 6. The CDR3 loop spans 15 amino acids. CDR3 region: CASSPNRGMNTEAFF. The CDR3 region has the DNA TGTGCCAGCAGCCCAAACAGGGGAATGAACACTGAAGCTTTCTTT.

In nucleotides, the CDR3 is TGTGCCAGTAGTATCGGGGACATCTATGGCTACACCTTC. It specifies CASSIGDIYGYTF. The J gene is TRBJ1-2, the V gene TRBV19; D is possibly TRBD1 (6 bases). The V and J ends lost 3 bases and 4 bases respectively, with 9 bases between them. CDR1 is LNHDA and CDR2 is SQIVND in the germline V gene (reference sequence). This CDR3 has 13 residues.

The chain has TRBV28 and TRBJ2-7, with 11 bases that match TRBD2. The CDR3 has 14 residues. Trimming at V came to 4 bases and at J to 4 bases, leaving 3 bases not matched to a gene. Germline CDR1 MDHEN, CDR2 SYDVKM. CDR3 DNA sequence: TGTGCCAGCAGTTCCGGGACTAGCGGATACGAGCAGTACTTC. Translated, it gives CASSSGTSGYEQYF.

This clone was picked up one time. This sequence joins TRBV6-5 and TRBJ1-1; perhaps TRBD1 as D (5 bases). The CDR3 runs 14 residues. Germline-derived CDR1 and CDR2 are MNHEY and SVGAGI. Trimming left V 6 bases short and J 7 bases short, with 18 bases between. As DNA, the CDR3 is TGTGCCAGCAGGCCTGGGGCAGGGTCCCATGAAGCTTTCTTT. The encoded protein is CASRPGAGSHEAFF.

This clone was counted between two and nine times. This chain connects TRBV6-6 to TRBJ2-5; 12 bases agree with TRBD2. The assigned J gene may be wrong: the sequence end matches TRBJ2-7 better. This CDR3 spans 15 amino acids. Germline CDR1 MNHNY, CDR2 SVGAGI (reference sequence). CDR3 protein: CASTGTSGSSYEQYF. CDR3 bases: TGTGCCAGCACCGGGACTAGCGGGTCCTCCTACGAGCAGTACTTC.

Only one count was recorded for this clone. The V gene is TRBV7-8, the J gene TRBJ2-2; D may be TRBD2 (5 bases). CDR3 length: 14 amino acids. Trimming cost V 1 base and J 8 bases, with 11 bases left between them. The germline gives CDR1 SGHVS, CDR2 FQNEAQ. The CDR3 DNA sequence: TGTGCCAGCAGCTTAGTGGCCGGGGTGGGGGAGCTGTTTTTT. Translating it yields CASSLVAGVGELFF. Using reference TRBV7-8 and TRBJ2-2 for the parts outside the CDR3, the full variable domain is GAGVSQSPRYKVAKRGQDVALRCDPISGHVSLFWYQQALGQGPEFLTYFQNEAQLDKSGLPSDRFFAERPEGSVSTLKIQRTQQEDSAVYLCASSLVAGVGELFFGEGSRLTVL.

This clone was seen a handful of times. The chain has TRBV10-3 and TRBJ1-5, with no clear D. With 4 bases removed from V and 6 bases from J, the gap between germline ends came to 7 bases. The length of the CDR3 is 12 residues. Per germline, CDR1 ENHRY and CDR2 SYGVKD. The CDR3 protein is CAISAGSQPQHF. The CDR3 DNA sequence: TGTGCCATCAGTGCCGGGAGTCAGCCCCAGCATTTT.

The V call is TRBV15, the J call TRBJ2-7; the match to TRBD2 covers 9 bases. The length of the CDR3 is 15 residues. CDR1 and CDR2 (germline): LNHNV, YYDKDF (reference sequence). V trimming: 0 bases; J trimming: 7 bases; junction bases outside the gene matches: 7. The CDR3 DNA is TGTGCCACCAGCAGAGATCGCGGGAGGGCCTGGGAGCAGTACTTC. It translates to CATSRDRGRAWEQYF.

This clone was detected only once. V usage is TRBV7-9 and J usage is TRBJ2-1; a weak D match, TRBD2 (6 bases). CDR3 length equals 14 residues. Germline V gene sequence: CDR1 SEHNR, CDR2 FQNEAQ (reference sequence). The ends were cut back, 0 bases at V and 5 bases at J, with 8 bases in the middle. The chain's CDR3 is CASSLALANNEQFF. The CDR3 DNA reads TGTGCCAGCAGCTTAGCGCTAGCGAACAATGAGCAGTTCTTC.